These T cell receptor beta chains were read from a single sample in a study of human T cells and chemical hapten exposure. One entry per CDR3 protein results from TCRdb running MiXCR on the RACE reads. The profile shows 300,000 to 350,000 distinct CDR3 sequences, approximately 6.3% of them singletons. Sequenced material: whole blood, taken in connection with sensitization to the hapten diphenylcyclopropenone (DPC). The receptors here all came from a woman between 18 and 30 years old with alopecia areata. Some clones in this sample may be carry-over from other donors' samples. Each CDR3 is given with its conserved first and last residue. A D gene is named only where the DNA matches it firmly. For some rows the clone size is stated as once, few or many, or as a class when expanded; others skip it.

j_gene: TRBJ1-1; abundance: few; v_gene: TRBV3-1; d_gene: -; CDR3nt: TGTGCCAGCAGCCAAGTAGACACTGAAGCTTTCTTT; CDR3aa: CASSQVDTEAFF
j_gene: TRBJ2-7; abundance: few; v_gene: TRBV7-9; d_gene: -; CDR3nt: TGTGCCAGCAGCTTAATCGGGGGCGAGCAGTACTTC; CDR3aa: CASSLIGGEQYF
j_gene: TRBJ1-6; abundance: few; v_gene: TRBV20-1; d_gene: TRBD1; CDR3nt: TGCAGTGCTAGGAAGGGGACAGGCTCCTATAATTCACCCCTCCACTTT; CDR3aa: CSARKGTGSYNSPLHF
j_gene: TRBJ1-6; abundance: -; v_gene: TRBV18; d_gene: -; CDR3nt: TGTGCCAGCTCACCAGCCTGGGGCAGGAATTCACCCCTCCACTTT; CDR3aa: CASSPAWGRNSPLHF
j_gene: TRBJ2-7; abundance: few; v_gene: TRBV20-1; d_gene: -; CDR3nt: TGCAGTGCTAGAGATGGACACGGGTACGAGCAGTACTTC; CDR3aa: CSARDGHGYEQYF
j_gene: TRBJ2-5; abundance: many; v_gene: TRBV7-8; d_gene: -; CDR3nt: TGTGCCAGCAGCTTAGCGGAAGCGACCGAGACCCAGTACTTC; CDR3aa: CASSLAEATETQYF
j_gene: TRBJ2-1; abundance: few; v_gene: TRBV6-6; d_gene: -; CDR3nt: TGTGCCAGCAGTTACCTCAATGAGCAGTTCTTC; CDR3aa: CASSYLNEQFF
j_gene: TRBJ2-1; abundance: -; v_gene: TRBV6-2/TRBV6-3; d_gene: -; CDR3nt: TGTGCCAGCAGTTACCCACAAGACCTGGGCCTCTACAATGAGCAGTTCTTC; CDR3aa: CASSYPQDLGLYNEQFF
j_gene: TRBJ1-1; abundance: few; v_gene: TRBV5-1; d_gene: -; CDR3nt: TGCGCCAGCAGCTTGGGCACAGGGAGACGGACTGAAGCTTTCTTT; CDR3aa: CASSLGTGRRTEAFF
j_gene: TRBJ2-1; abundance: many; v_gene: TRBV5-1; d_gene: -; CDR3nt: TGCGCCAGCAGCTTGGTCCCAGCCGCAGGCGCCTACAATGAGCAGTTCTTC; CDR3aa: CASSLVPAAGAYNEQFF
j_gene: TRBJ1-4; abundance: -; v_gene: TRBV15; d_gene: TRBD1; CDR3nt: TGTGCCACCAGCAGAAACCGGGACAGGGAAGAAAAACTGTTTTTT; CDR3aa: CATSRNRDREEKLFF
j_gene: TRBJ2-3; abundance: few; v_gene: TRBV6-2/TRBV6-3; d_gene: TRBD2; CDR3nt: TGTGCCAGCAGTTACCCCGGCCGAGCGGGGGGGCTTGATACGCAGTATTTT; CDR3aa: CASSYPGRAGGLDTQYF
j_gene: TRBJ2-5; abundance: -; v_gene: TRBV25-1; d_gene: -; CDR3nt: TGTGCCAGCAGTGATGACAGGAGAGAGACCCAGTACTTC; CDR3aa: CASSDDRRETQYF
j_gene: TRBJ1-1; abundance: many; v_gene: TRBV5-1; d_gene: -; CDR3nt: TGCGCCAGCAGCTTGGGCCGGGGGCGGCCGAACACTGAAGCTTTCTTT; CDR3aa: CASSLGRGRPNTEAFF
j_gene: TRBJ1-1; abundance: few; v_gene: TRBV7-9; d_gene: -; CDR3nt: TGTGCCAGCAGCTCAAAAGAAGCTTTCTTT; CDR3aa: CASSSKEAFF
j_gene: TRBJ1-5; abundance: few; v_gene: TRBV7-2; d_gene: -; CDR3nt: TGTGCCAGCAGCTTAGGGGCGGAGGCGATCAATCAGCCCCAGCATTTT; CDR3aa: CASSLGAEAINQPQHF
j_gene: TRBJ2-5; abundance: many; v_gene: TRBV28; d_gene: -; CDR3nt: TGTGCCAGCAGTTTAGTGTCTGACCAAGAGACCCAGTACTTC; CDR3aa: CASSLVSDQETQYF
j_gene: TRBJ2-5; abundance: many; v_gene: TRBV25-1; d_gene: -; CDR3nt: TGTGCCAGCAGTGACGCGACCGGATCCCAAGAGACCCAGTACTTC; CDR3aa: CASSDATGSQETQYF
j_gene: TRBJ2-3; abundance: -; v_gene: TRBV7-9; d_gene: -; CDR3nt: TGTGCCAGCAGCTCACAGCAGCGATACTACACAGATACGCAGTATTTT; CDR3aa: CASSSQQRYYTDTQYF
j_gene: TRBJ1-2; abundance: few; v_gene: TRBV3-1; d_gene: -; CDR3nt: TGTGCCAGCAGCCAAGGACCAGGGCGGGGGTATGGCTACACCTTC; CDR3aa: CASSQGPGRGYGYTF
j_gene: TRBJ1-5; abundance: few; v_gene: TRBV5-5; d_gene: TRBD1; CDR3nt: TGTGCCAGCAGCTTGGGGCCACAGGGGCTCAATCAGCCCCAGCATTTT; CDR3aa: CASSLGPQGLNQPQHF
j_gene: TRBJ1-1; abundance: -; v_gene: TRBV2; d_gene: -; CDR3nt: TGTGCCAGCAGCGGCAGTATGAACACTGAAGCTTTCTTT; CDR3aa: CASSGSMNTEAFF
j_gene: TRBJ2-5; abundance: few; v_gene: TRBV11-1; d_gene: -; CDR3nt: TGTGCCAGCAGCTTAGGGCGGAGGCGGGAGACCCAGTACTTC; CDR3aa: CASSLGRRRETQYF
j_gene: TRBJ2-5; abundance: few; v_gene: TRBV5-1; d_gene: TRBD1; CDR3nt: TGCGCCAGCAGCTCGGCAGGGGGCGAGACCCAGTACTTC; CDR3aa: CASSSAGGETQYF
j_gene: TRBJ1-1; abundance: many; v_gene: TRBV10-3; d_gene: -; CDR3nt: TGTGCCATCAGTGAACGGGGGGTGAACACTGAAGCTTTCTTT; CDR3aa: CAISERGVNTEAFF
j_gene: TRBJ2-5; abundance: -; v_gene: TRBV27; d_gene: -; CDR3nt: TGTGCCAGCAGTTTAGGTTTGCATGAGACCCAGTACTTC; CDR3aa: CASSLGLHETQYF
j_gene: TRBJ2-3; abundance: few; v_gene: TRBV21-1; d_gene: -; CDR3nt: TGTGCCAGCAGCAAAAGAGGTTTTTGCGGGGTAGCGTCCCTTCACACAGATACGCAGTATTTT; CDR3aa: CASSKRGFCGVASLHTDTQYF
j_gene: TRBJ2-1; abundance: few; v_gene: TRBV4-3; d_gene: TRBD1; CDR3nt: TGCGCCAGCAGCCAACGGTACAGGGGTGATGAGCAGTTCTTC; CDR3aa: CASSQRYRGDEQFF
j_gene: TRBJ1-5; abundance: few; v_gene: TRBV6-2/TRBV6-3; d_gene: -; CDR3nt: TGTGCCAGCAGTTATGGTAATAAGGGACAGCCCCAGCATTTT; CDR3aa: CASSYGNKGQPQHF
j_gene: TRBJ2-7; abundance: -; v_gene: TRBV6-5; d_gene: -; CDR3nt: TGTGCCAGCAGTTACTCGGCAGGGCGCTCCTACGAGCAGTACTTC; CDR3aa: CASSYSAGRSYEQYF
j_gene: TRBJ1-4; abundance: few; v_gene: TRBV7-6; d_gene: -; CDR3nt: TGTGCCAGCAGCTTAGGGGGTACAGGATCTGAAAAACTGTTTTTT; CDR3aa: CASSLGGTGSEKLFF
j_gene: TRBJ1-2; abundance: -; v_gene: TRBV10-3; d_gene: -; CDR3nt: TGTGCCATCGGCCGGGACCCCTCTGGCTACACCTTC; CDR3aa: CAIGRDPSGYTF
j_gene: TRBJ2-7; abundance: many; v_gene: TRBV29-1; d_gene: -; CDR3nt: TGCAGCGTCCGGGACGGCCCAGGGTCGTACTTC; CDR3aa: CSVRDGPGSYF
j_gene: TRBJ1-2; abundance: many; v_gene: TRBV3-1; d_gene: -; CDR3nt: TGTGCCAGCAGCCAAGCCAGGGTCTATGGCTACACCTTC; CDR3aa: CASSQARVYGYTF
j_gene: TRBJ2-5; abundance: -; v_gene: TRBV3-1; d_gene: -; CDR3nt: TGTGCCAGCAGCCAAGTTGCCTACCGGGTCCAAGAGACCCAGTACTTC; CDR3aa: CASSQVAYRVQETQYF
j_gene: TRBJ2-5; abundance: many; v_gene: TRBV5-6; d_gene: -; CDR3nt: TGTGCCAGCAGCTTGGTCGGGGGCGAGACCCAGTACTTC; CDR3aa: CASSLVGGETQYF
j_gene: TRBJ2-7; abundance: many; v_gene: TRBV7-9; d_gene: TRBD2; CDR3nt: TGTGCCAGTGCTAGCGGGGCCTACGAGCAGTACTTC; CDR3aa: CASASGAYEQYF
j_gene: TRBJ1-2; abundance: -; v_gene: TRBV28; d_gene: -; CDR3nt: TGTGCCAGCAGTTTATCCGGGACTAACTATGGCTACACCTTC; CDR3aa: CASSLSGTNYGYTF
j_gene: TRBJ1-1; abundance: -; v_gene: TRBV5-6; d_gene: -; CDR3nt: TGTGCCAGCATTCAGGACCCGAACACTGAAGCTTTCTTT; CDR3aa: CASIQDPNTEAFF
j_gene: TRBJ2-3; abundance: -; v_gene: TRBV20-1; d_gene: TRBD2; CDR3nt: TGCAGTGCTAGAGGCGGGGGGTCTTATAGCACAGATACGCAGTATTTT; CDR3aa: CSARGGGSYSTDTQYF
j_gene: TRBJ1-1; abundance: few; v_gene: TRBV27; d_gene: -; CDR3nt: TGTGCCAGCAGTTTAGTGGCGAACACTGAAGCTTTCTTT; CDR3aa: CASSLVANTEAFF
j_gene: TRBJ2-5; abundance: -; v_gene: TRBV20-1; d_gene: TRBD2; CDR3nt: TGCAGTGCTAAAGCGGGGGGGCCGCGTGAGACCCAGTACTTC; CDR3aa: CSAKAGGPRETQYF
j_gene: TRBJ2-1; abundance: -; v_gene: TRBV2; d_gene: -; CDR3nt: TGTGCCAGCAGTGGTGGCCCCTCCTACAATGAGCAGTTCTTC; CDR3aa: CASSGGPSYNEQFF
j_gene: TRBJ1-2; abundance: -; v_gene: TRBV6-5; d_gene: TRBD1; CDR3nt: TGTGCCAGCCAGGGGGATAGGTCAGGCTACACCTTC; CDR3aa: CASQGDRSGYTF
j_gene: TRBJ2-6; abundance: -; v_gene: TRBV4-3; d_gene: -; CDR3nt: TGCGCCAGCAGCCAAGATAGGTACTCTGGGGCCAACGTCCTGACTTTC; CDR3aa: CASSQDRYSGANVLTF
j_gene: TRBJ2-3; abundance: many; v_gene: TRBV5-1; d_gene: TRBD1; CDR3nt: TGCGCCAGCAGCGAGGGACAGGGATGGACAGATACGCAGTATTTT; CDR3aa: CASSEGQGWTDTQYF
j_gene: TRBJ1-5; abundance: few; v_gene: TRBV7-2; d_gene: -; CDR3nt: TGTGCCAGCAGCTCCGACACTTTTAGCAATCAGCCCCAGCATTTT; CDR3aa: CASSSDTFSNQPQHF
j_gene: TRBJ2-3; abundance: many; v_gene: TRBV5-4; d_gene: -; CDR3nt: TGTGCCAGCAGCTCTAGTGATTCGCGCGATACGCAGTATTTT; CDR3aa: CASSSSDSRDTQYF
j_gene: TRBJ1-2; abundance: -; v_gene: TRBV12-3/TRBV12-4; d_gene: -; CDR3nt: TGTGCCAGCAGTACCGGGGGCCAGACTAACTATGGCTACACCTTC; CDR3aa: CASSTGGQTNYGYTF
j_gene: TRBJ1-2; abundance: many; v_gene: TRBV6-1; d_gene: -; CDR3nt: TGTGCCAGCAGTGAATCACTGGGCTCTGGCTACACCTTC; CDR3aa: CASSESLGSGYTF
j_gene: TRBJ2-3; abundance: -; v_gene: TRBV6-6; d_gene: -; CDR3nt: TGTGCCAGCAGGGACTGGATGGGCACAGATACGCAGTATTTT; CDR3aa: CASRDWMGTDTQYF